Following are 20 T cell receptor beta chains from one sample sequenced in a study of T-cell memory formation after mild COVID-19. TCRdb reprocessed the 5' RACE reads via MiXCR and lists one record per CDR3 protein. The table records roughly 310,000 distinct CDR3 sequences, approximately 15% of them present only once. Input material: PBMCs or a T cell subset sorted from them (not recorded which). The source is a man aged 18-30 years who had mild COVID-19 (a few samples of this study predate the infection). Cell type and time point are not known.

This clonotype occurred a few times. This CDR3 is CASSQEAALAGGMNTGELFF. The CDR3 DNA reads as TGCGCCAGCAGCCAAGAGGCGGCGCTAGCGGGGGGAATGAACACCGGGGAGCTGTTTTTT. V gene TRBV4-3 combines with J gene TRBJ2-2; 11 positions agree with TRBD2. The germline V gene encodes CDR1 LGHNA and CDR2 YSLEER. V shed 0 bases and J 1 base; nucleotides not matched to a gene: 10. The CDR3 sequence is 20 residues long.

Comments on this clonotype: A read error may produce the germline difference seen at one junction end. The DNA of the CDR3 is TGTGCCAGCATCTTACAGGGGTCCGACGAGCAGTACTTC. Protein sequence: CASILQGSDEQYF. The rearrangement joins TRBV7-9 to TRBJ2-7, with 7 bases fitting TRBD1. Germline values: CDR1 SEHNR, CDR2 FQNEAQ (reference sequence). CDR3 length: 13 amino acids. Supplemented by reference TRBV7-9 and TRBJ2-7, the full variable domain reads DTGVSQNPRHKITKRGQNVTFRCDPISEHNRLYWYRQTLGQGPEFLTYFQNEAQLEKSRLLSDRFSAERPKGSFSTLEIQRTEQGDSAMYLCASILQGSDEQYFGPGTRLTVT.

The sample holds a few counts of this clonotype. The chain joins TRBV29-1 to TRBJ2-3; D gene unclear. Germline assignment: CDR1 SQVTM and CDR2 ANQGSEA. V was shortened by 1 base and J by 1 base, with 12 bases between the two germline ends. The CDR3 contains 15 residues. CDR3 DNA sequence: TGCAGCGTTGAAGGGGCAGGCGCGGGCACAGATACGCAGTATTTT. It yields the protein CSVEGAGAGTDTQYF.

This clonotype was found a few times. The chain couples TRBV6-1 to TRBJ1-5; 7 bases match TRBD1. V shed 10 bases, J shed 1 base, and the junction held 16 bases outside the gene matches. Germline CDR1 MNHNS, CDR2 SASEGT. The CDR3 length is 17 residues. DNA of the CDR3: TGTGCCACTCTACAGGGGCCGCGGGGGCGAAGCAATCAGCCCCAGCATTTT. This codes for CATLQGPRGRSNQPQHF.

Only a few counts were recorded for this clonotype. The chain carries TRBV5-1 and TRBJ1-1; D might be TRBD1 (5 bases). The CDR3 loop spans 16 amino acids. Germline CDR1 is SGHRS and CDR2 is YFSETQ. V lost 0 bases and J 0 bases, leaving 12 bases between the germline ends. The CDR3 is CASSLAGRGMNTEAFF. CDR3 coding DNA: TGCGCCAGCAGCTTGGCAGGGCGGGGGATGAACACTGAAGCTTTCTTT.

This clonotype was found a few times. V usage is TRBV4-2 and J usage is TRBJ2-7; 7 bases are shared with TRBD2. Germline loops: CDR1 LGHNA, CDR2 YNFKEQ. Trimming took 0 bases from V and 7 from J; bases not matched to a gene: 3. The CDR3 length is 13 residues. This CDR3 reads CASSQDGGEEQYF. The CDR3 region has the DNA TGTGCCAGCAGCCAAGATGGGGGGGAGGAGCAGTACTTC.

Only a few counts were recorded for this clonotype. The chain is built from TRBV10-3 and TRBJ2-3; D not resolved. Trimming took 4 bases from V and 0 from J, leaving 11 bases between them. Germline CDR1 is ENHRY and CDR2 is SYGVKD. This CDR3 is built from 15 residues. In DNA, the CDR3 is TGTGCCATCAGTGGGCTTAAGATTAGCACAGATACGCAGTATTTT. This translates into CAISGLKISTDTQYF.

The V call is TRBV4-1, the J call TRBJ2-7; D possibly corresponds to TRBD2 (5 bases). There are 14 residues in the CDR3. V was pared by 0 bases and J by 3 bases, with 9 bases between. Germline V gene lookup returns CDR1 MGHRA and CDR2 YSYEKL. The CDR3 reads CASSQDWRHYEQYV. Here the CDR3 DNA reads TGCGCCAGCAGCCAAGATTGGAGGCACTACGAGCAGTACGTC.

This clonotype has a handful of counts. The gene calls are TRBV7-2 and TRBJ2-2; D is possibly TRBD2 (7 bases). Germline loops: CDR1 SGHTA, CDR2 FQGNSA. V lost 5 bases and J 2 bases, leaving 15 bases between the germline ends. The CDR3 sequence is 16 residues long. The CDR3 bases are TGTGCCAGCAGCCCCTGGGGGGGACAAAACACCGGGGAGCTGTTTTTT. This encodes CASSPWGGQNTGELFF.

This clonotype was observed a few times. The chain recombines TRBV28 with TRBJ2-7, with 9 bases lining up with TRBD1. The V segment lost 5 bases and the J segment 0 bases; nucleotides outside the gene matches: 5. This CDR3 is 15 amino acids long. Germline CDR1 is MDHEN and CDR2 is SYDVKM. The CDR3 protein is CASSRTGALSYEQYV. In DNA form, the CDR3 reads TGTGCCAGCAGTCGGACAGGGGCCCTCTCCTACGAGCAGTACGTC.

The genes are TRBV9 and TRBJ2-5, with D perhaps TRBD2 (6 bases). Germline-derived CDR1 and CDR2 are SGDLS and YYNGEE. The V end was cut by 0 bases, the J end by 5 bases, with 14 bases between. There are 15 residues in the CDR3. CDR3 sequence reads: CASSVAPTSGETQYF. The CDR3 bases are TGTGCCAGCAGCGTAGCTCCCACCAGCGGGGAGACCCAGTACTTC.

This clonotype was observed at least ten times. The chain carries TRBV18 and TRBJ2-3; a weak D match, TRBD1 (6 bases). Germline loops: CDR1 KGHSH, CDR2 LQKENI. CDR3 size: 14 residues. V was cut by 3 bases and J by 3 bases, with 10 bases left in between. CDR3 loop: CASSPTGGTDTQYF. CDR3 bases: TGTGCCAGCTCACCGACAGGCGGGACAGATACGCAGTATTTT.

V gene TRBV6-4 combines with J gene TRBJ1-1; D is unresolved. CDR3 size: 15 residues. V lost 0 bases, J lost 0 bases, and 8 bases lay in between. Per the germline V gene, CDR1 is MRHNA and CDR2 is SNTAGT. The CDR3 spells CASSDSGHLNTEAFF. For the CDR3, the DNA is TGTGCCAGCAGTGACTCGGGCCATCTGAACACTGAAGCTTTCTTT.

In this sample, this clonotype turned up many times. The rearrangement uses TRBV7-9 and TRBJ2-1, with 12 positions matching TRBD2. The CDR3 is 19 residues long. Per germline, CDR1 SEHNR and CDR2 FQNEAQ (reference sequence). V gave up 2 bases and J gave up 4 bases; unmatched junction bases: 12. Here the CDR3 DNA reads TGTGCCAGCAGCTTACGAGGGACTAGCGGGCCCCGCTTTTACAATGAGCAGTTCTTC. Amino acid sequence: CASSLRGTSGPRFYNEQFF.

This clonotype has ten or more counts. The gene calls are TRBV4-3 and TRBJ2-3; tentative D call: TRBD1 (5 bases). The germline V and J ends were trimmed by 3 bases and 2 bases, with 15 bases remaining between them. This CDR3 has 16 amino acids. Germline V lookup: CDR1 LGHNA, CDR2 YSLEER. The CDR3 nucleotides are TGCGCCAGCAGCCACGCTATCGACAGATACACAGATACGCAGTATTTT. Residues: CASSHAIDRYTDTQYF.

CDR3 sequence (DNA): TGTGCCAGCAGCTTAGCGATCGGGCGGGGGGGCAATGAGCAGTTCTTC. Amino acid sequence: CASSLAIGRGGNEQFF. This chain joins TRBV7-9 and TRBJ2-1; 9 nucleotides match TRBD2. Germline CDR1 is SEHNR and CDR2 is FQNEAQ (reference sequence). Trimming cost V 0 bases and J 6 bases; bases outside gene matches: 6. This CDR3 is built from 16 residues.

The chain combines TRBV25-1 with TRBJ2-5; TRBD1 matches 9 bases. The CDR3 is 16 residues long. The germline V gene encodes CDR1 MGHDK and CDR2 SYGVNS. With 3 bases clipped from V and 1 base from J, the junction kept 6 bases outside the gene matches. The CDR3 region has the DNA TGTGCCAGCAGTGACTGGACAGGGGCAGTCCAAGAGACCCAGTACTTC. Its protein product is CASSDWTGAVQETQYF.

V usage is TRBV18 and J usage is TRBJ2-7, with D tentatively TRBD2 (6 bases). The germline V and J ends were trimmed by 9 bases and 0 bases, with 15 bases remaining between them. This CDR3 contains 14 residues. Germline CDR1 and CDR2: KGHSH and LQKENI. CDR3 DNA: TGTGCCAGTCACAGCTCCGGGAGCTCCTACGAGCAGTACTTC. Translating gives CASHSSGSSYEQYF.

This clonotype was found a few times. The chain combines TRBV11-3 with TRBJ2-3; D might be TRBD2 (6 bases). Between the trimmed V and J ends, which lost 0 bases and 1 base, there was a span of 11 bases. CDR1 SGHNT and CDR2 YENEEA come from the germline V gene. CDR3 size: 16 residues. The CDR3 here is CASSLDGGGGTDTQYF. The CDR3 DNA reads as TGTGCCAGCAGCTTAGATGGAGGAGGGGGCACAGATACGCAGTATTTT. The complete variable domain, with remaining parts taken from reference TRBV11-3 and TRBJ2-3, reads EAGVVQSPRYKIIEKKQPVAFWCNPISGHNTLYWYLQNLGQGPELLIRYENEEAVDDSQLPKDRFSAERLKGVDSTLKIQPAELGDSAVYLCASSLDGGGGTDTQYFGPGTRLTVL.

This clonotype has more than one count but fewer than ten. The chain combines TRBV7-6 with TRBJ2-7, with D hard to call. The CDR3 length is 13 residues. Germline values: CDR1 SGHVS, CDR2 FNYEAQ. Trimming pared 2 bases from V and 3 bases from J, leaving 8 bases between. The CDR3 DNA reads as TGTGCCAGCAGCTTAACAGTCTACTACGAGCAGTACTTC. Amino acids: CASSLTVYYEQYF.